This entry lists 32 T cell receptor beta chains sequenced from one sample in a study of chemoradiotherapy in HPV16-positive cancers. Repertoires were generated with immunoSEQ multiplex PCR, while TCRdb's copy carries only in-frame clones and drops some. The profile covers approximately 1,100 clones, with around 84% appearing a single time and about 11% taken by the ten largest. Sequenced here: tumor tissue, sampled from a patient who underwent chemoradiotherapy. The receptors come from a human donor with HPV-associated anogenital cancer.

This chain joins TRBV6-4 and TRBJ2-3, with TRBD2 as a possible D gene (7 bases). CDR1 and CDR2 (germline): MRHNA, SNTAGT. This CDR3 comprises 16 residues. Trimming took 3 bases from V and 2 from J, leaving 15 bases between them. CDR3 nucleotides: TGTGCCAGCAGTGAGGCTCGGGGGGCTTCCACAGATACGCAGTATTTT. This gives the protein CASSEARGASTDTQYF.

The V and J genes are TRBV7-9 and TRBJ1-6; no clear D gene. The CDR3 sequence is 14 residues long. V was cut by 4 bases and J by 11 bases, with 15 bases left in between. Germline V CDR1 and CDR2: SEHNR, FQNEAQ (reference sequence). In DNA, the CDR3 is TGTGCCAGCAGCTCCGACGAATCGATTCCACCCCTCCACTTT. It is translated as CASSSDESIPPLHF.

This clone has a handful of counts. This chain uses TRBV6-1 with TRBJ2-7, with D perhaps matching TRBD2 (5 bases). The CDR3 loop spans 17 amino acids. The germline gives CDR1 MNHNS, CDR2 SASEGT. Between the trimmed V and J ends, which lost 1 base and 0 bases, there was a span of 16 bases. CDR3 sequence reads: CASSEEDYGGSSYEQYF. In DNA form, the CDR3 reads TGTGCCAGCAGTGAAGAGGATTACGGTGGGAGCTCCTACGAGCAGTACTTC.

The rearrangement links TRBV7-9 to TRBJ1-1; D unresolved. Germline loops: CDR1 SEHNR, CDR2 FQNEAQ (reference sequence). This CDR3 is built from 14 residues. V lost 4 bases, J lost 5 bases, and 14 bases lay in between. The CDR3 nucleotides read TGTGCCAGCAGCTCAATAGAGACGGGGACTGAAGCTTTCTTT. Translating gives CASSSIETGTEAFF.

The V call is TRBV18, the J call TRBJ1-3, with D unclear. Germline assignment: CDR1 KGHSH and CDR2 LQKENI. The CDR3 sequence is 14 residues long. Trimming cost V 1 base and J 3 bases, with 7 bases left between them. As DNA, the CDR3 is TGTGCCAGCTCACCACAGGGCCTTGGAAACACCATATATTTT. Translation gives CASSPQGLGNTIYF.

The chain's CDR3 is CASSVTRESSYEQYF. As DNA, the CDR3 is TGTGCCAGCAGTGTAACCAGGGAGAGCTCCTACGAGCAGTACTTC. The J gene is TRBJ2-7, the V gene TRBV2; D is perhaps TRBD1 or TRBD2 (5 bases each). Deletions cut 4 bases from V and 0 bases from J, with 13 bases between. The CDR3 is 15 residues long. Germline CDR1 reads SNHLY; CDR2 reads FYNNEI.

The chain recombines TRBV6-5 with TRBJ1-2; D ambiguous. Germline V gene lookup returns CDR1 MNHEY and CDR2 SVGAGI. With 6 bases removed from V and 3 bases from J, the gap between germline ends came to 17 bases. This CDR3 has 15 amino acids. Written as DNA, the CDR3 is TGTGCCAGCAGACTCGCGACCCCCCAGGACTATGGCTACACCTTC. This translates into CASRLATPQDYGYTF.

The gene calls are TRBV29-1 and TRBJ2-2; the D is unclear. Trimming stripped 6 bases from V and 0 bases from J, with 17 bases between. The germline V gene has CDR1 SQVTM and CDR2 ANQGSEA. The CDR3 covers 16 residues. Written as DNA, the CDR3 is TGCAGCGTCCTCGACCGGATACACGCGAACACCGGGGAGCTGTTTTTT. Its translation is CSVLDRIHANTGELFF.

The genes are TRBV6-5 and TRBJ2-7; D is possibly TRBD1 or TRBD2 (6 bases each). This CDR3 contains 16 residues. The V end lost 4 bases, the J end lost 8 bases, and 24 bases lay between the germline ends. Germline loops: CDR1 MNHEY, CDR2 SVGAGI. CDR3: CASSSSLEGPGGQQYF. CDR3 coding DNA: TGTGCCAGCAGTTCATCTTTAGAGGGACCCGGGGGCCAGCAGTACTTC.

The chain carries TRBV18 and TRBJ1-2; 9 nucleotides agree with TRBD1. This CDR3 is built from 17 residues. V lost 0 bases and J lost 4; bases outside the gene matches: 9. CDR1 and CDR2 from the germline V gene are KGHSH and LQKENI. The CDR3 sequence: CASSPPGQGGSVYGYTF. As DNA, the CDR3 is TGTGCCAGCTCACCACCGGGACAGGGAGGTAGTGTCTATGGCTACACCTTC.

V and J are TRBV19 and TRBJ1-1; no definite D call. The CDR3 has 12 residues. Trimming stripped 6 bases from V and 1 base from J, with 6 bases between. Germline CDR1 reads LNHDA; CDR2 reads SQIVND (reference sequence). The CDR3 is CASSRRNTEAFF. For the CDR3, the DNA is TGTGCCAGTAGCCGCCGGAACACTGAAGCTTTCTTT.

V is TRBV4-3 and J is TRBJ2-2; D is unresolved. Germline V gene data show CDR1 as LGHNA and CDR2 as YSLEER. CDR3 length equals 15 residues. V lost 4 bases to trimming and J lost 0 bases, with 9 bases between them. The CDR3 protein is CASSPGRTNTGELFF. CDR3 coding DNA: TGCGCCAGCAGCCCCGGACGGACGAACACCGGGGAGCTGTTTTTT.

V gene TRBV11-2 combines with J gene TRBJ2-1; D not resolved. Trimming shortened V by 5 bases and J by 0 bases, and 11 bases separated the two germline ends. Per the germline V gene, CDR1 is SGHAT and CDR2 is FQNNGV. The CDR3 has 15 amino acids. DNA for the CDR3: TGTGCCAGCAGCCTACTTAGCAGCTCCTACAATGAGCAGTTCTTC. Protein product: CASSLLSSSYNEQFF.

CDR3 sequence: CASRALAGGPLETQYF. The CDR3 nucleotides read TGTGCCAGCAGGGCCTTAGCGGGAGGGCCTTTAGAGACCCAGTACTTC. The V call is TRBV2, the J call TRBJ2-5; TRBD2 matches at 11 bases. Germline lookup yields CDR1 SNHLY and CDR2 FYNNEI. With 6 bases clipped from V and 4 bases from J, the junction kept 10 bases outside the gene matches. The CDR3 has 16 residues.

This chain links TRBV6-6 with TRBJ1-2; no clear D. The ends were cut back, 4 bases at V and 14 bases at J, with 20 bases in the middle. This CDR3 region has 13 residues. Germline lookup yields CDR1 MNHNY and CDR2 SVGAGI (reference sequence). CDR3 in amino acids: CASSFPGLDFVTF. The CDR3 coding sequence is TGTGCCAGCAGTTTCCCCGGGTTGGACTTCGTTACCTTC.

The chain links TRBV5-4 to TRBJ2-4; TRBD2 matches at 7 bases. The CDR3 totals 15 residues. The germline gives CDR1 SGHNT, CDR2 YYREEE (reference sequence). V lost 4 bases, J lost 0 bases, and 4 bases stayed unmatched. In nucleotides, the CDR3 is TGTGCCAGCAGCACGGGGACTATAGCCAAAAACATTCAGTACTTC. This translates into CASSTGTIAKNIQYF.

The chain links TRBV10-3 to TRBJ2-7, with TRBD1 identical over 8 bases. CDR3 length: 14 amino acids. Germline V CDR1 and CDR2: ENHRY, SYGVKD. Losses at the gene ends were 8 bases for V and 3 bases for J; bases not matched to a gene: 9. DNA for the CDR3: TGTGCCATCGCCATGGACAGGGCCGGCTACGAGCAGTACTTC. Translation gives CAIAMDRAGYEQYF.

This clone has only one observation. J is TRBJ1-5 and V is TRBV19; TRBD1 matches at 7 bases. The V and J ends lost 2 bases and 6 bases, in that order; junction bases with no gene match: 4. CDR1 and CDR2 from the germline V gene are LNHDA and SQIVND (reference sequence). The CDR3 has 14 residues. The CDR3 DNA is TGTGCCAGTAGTATATGGGGGACAGTTCAGCCCCAGCATTTT. Amino acids: CASSIWGTVQPQHF. Looking up the rest from reference TRBV19 and TRBJ1-5 gives the full variable domain: DGGITQSPKYLFRKEGQNVTLSCEQNLNHDAMYWYRQDPGQGLRLIYYSQIVNDFQKGDIAEGYSVSREKKESFPLTVTSAQKNPTAFYLCASSIWGTVQPQHFGDGTRLSIL.

The chain employs TRBV30 and TRBJ2-1; D may be TRBD2 (6 bases). CDR1 is GTSNPN and CDR2 is SVGIG in the germline V gene (reference sequence). V lost 2 bases, J lost 11 bases, and 19 bases lay in between. This CDR3 contains 14 residues. This chain's CDR3 is CAWSFGSPSAKQFF. The CDR3 DNA is TGTGCCTGGAGTTTCGGCAGCCCTAGCGCGAAGCAGTTCTTC.

The chain has TRBV5-1 and TRBJ1-2; D might be TRBD1 (5 bases). Germline-derived CDR1 and CDR2 are SGHRS and YFSETQ. Trimming removed 0 bases at V and 5 bases at J, with 11 bases between. The length of the CDR3 is 14 residues. The CDR3 region is CASSLEGPEYGYTF. For the CDR3, the DNA is TGCGCCAGCAGCTTGGAGGGGCCCGAATATGGCTACACCTTC.

The chain couples TRBV9 to TRBJ1-6; TRBD1 agrees at 7 bases. This CDR3 has 15 residues. CDR1 is SGDLS, CDR2 YYNGEE, per germline. V lost 0 bases to trimming and J lost 7 bases; unmatched junction nucleotides: 4. The CDR3 loop reads CASSVGGTANSPLHF. The CDR3 DNA reads TGTGCCAGCAGCGTAGGTGGGACAGCCAATTCACCCCTCCACTTT.

The J gene is TRBJ1-2, the V gene TRBV6-1; D not resolved. Germline CDR1 and CDR2: MNHNS and SASEGT. The V gene lost 1 base and the J gene lost 4 bases, with 13 bases spanning the gap. The CDR3 sequence is 15 residues long. Here the CDR3 DNA reads TGTGCCAGCAGTGAAGGAATCGACGGCAGCTATGGCTACACCTTC. Protein: CASSEGIDGSYGYTF.

The chain combines TRBV27 with TRBJ2-1, with 11 bases identical to TRBD2. This CDR3 spans 16 amino acids. Germline CDR1 reads MNHEY; CDR2 reads SMNVEV (reference sequence). With V trimmed by 1 base and J by 5 bases, 4 bases remained unmatched. Here the CDR3 DNA reads TGTGCCAGCAGTTTATTGGGTAGCGGGAGGGACAATGAGCAGTTCTTC. Translating it yields CASSLLGSGRDNEQFF.

The chain is built from TRBV19 and TRBJ1-5; 9 bases fit TRBD1. The CDR3 sequence is 15 residues long. Germline V gene data show CDR1 as LNHDA and CDR2 as SQIVND (reference sequence). The trim removed 5 bases at V and 1 base at J, leaving 3 bases unmatched. DNA of the CDR3: TGTGCCAGTAGTCCGGGACAGGGAAGCAATCAGCCCCAGCATTTT. This translates into CASSPGQGSNQPQHF.

V gene TRBV12-1 combines with J gene TRBJ2-5. TRBV12-1 is annotated as a pseudogene. The CDR3 sequence is 14 residues long. The CDR3 nucleotides read TGTGCCAGCAGCGGCCGCCGCGCTCAAGAGACCCAGTACTTC. Translation gives CASSGRRAQETQYF.

This chain links TRBV11-2 with TRBJ2-3; unclear D gene. This CDR3 comprises 14 residues. The ends were cut back, 4 bases at V and 0 bases at J, with 8 bases in the middle. The germline gives CDR1 SGHAT, CDR2 FQNNGV. CDR3 loop: CASSSRLSTDTQYF. The CDR3 DNA follows: TGTGCCAGCAGCTCCCGCCTGAGCACAGATACGCAGTATTTT.

The CDR3 here is CASSKSGSGSTDTQYF. CDR3 in DNA: TGCGCCAGCAGCAAAAGCGGGAGTGGGTCCACAGATACGCAGTATTTT. The V and J genes are TRBV5-1 and TRBJ2-3, with 8 bases matching TRBD2. Trimming took 4 bases from V and 2 from J; bases not matched to a gene: 9. The germline CDR1 and CDR2 sequences are SGHRS and YFSETQ. The length of the CDR3 is 16 residues.

The chain uses TRBV6-1 and TRBJ1-6; TRBD1 is a possible D gene (6 bases). V lost 2 bases, J lost 8 bases, and 7 bases lay in between. CDR3 length equals 13 residues. The V gene's germline CDR1 is MNHNS and CDR2 SASEGT. CDR3 residues: CASSERGYSPLHF. The CDR3 DNA sequence: TGTGCCAGCAGTGAAAGGGGGTATTCACCCCTCCACTTT.

The rearrangement links TRBV14 to TRBJ2-5; D not certain. This CDR3 region has 13 residues. Germline V lookup: CDR1 SGHDN, CDR2 FVKESK. Between the trimmed V and J ends, which lost 2 bases and 5 bases, there was a span of 9 bases. The CDR3: CASSQQGPETQYF. As DNA, the CDR3 is TGTGCCAGCAGCCAACAAGGTCCGGAGACCCAGTACTTC.

This clone occurred a few times. The gene calls are TRBV6-1 and TRBJ2-3, with 8 positions matching TRBD2. The CDR3 is 14 residues long. Germline lookup yields CDR1 MNHNS and CDR2 SASEGT. The trim removed 4 bases at V and 4 bases at J, leaving 4 bases unmatched. CDR3 in amino acids: CASSVAGGPDTQYF. CDR3 in DNA: TGTGCCAGCAGTGTGGCGGGGGGTCCAGATACGCAGTATTTT.

The sample holds a few counts of this clone. The chain employs TRBV6-6 and TRBJ2-2; D call uncertain. V shed 6 bases and J shed 5 bases, with 4 bases lying between them. The CDR3 spans 11 residues. Per germline, CDR1 MNHNY and CDR2 SVGAGI (reference sequence). CDR3 sequence reads: CASRDTGELFF. The DNA for the CDR3 is TGTGCCAGCAGGGATACCGGGGAGCTGTTTTTT.

V usage is TRBV5-4 and J usage is TRBJ2-5; possibly TRBD2 for D (5 bases). The V and J ends lost 5 bases and 5 bases respectively, with 19 bases between them. CDR3 length: 15 amino acids. Germline V lookup: CDR1 SGHNT, CDR2 YYREEE (reference sequence). In DNA, the CDR3 is TGTGCCAGCAGTGGAACTAGTGCACAGTGGGAGACCCAGTACTTC. The encoded protein is CASSGTSAQWETQYF.